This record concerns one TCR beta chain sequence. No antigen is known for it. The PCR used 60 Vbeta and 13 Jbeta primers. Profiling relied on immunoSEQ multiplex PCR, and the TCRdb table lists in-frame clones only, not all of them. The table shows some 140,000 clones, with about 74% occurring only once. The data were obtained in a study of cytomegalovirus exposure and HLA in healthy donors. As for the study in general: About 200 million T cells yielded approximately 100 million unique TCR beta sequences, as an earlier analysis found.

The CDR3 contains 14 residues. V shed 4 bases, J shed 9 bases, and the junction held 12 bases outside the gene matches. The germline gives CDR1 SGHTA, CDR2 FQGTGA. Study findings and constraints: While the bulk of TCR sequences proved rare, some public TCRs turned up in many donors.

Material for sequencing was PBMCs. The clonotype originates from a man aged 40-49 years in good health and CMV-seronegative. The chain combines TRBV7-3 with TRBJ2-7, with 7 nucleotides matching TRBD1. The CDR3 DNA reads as TGTGCCAGCAGCTCCGGGACAGACCCCGAGGGGCAGTACTTC. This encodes CASSSGTDPEGQYF.